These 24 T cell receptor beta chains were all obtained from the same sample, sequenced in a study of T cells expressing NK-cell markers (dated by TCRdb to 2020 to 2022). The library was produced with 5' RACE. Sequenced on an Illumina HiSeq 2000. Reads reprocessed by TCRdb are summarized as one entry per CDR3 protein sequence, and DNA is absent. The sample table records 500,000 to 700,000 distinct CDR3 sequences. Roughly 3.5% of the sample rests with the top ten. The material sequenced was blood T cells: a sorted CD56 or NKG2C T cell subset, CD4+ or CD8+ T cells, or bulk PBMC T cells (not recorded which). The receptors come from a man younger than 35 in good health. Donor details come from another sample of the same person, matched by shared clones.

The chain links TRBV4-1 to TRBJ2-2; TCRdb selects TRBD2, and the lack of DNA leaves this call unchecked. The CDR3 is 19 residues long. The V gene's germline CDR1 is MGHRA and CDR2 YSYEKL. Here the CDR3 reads CASSQETGKGQRQTGELFF.

CDR3 sequence reads: CASSLPGQIDEQYF. The chain has TRBV3-1 and TRBJ2-7; TCRdb's assignment of TRBD1 cannot be checked, as there is no DNA. Germline V lookup: CDR1 LGHDT, CDR2 YNNKEL (reference sequence). CDR3 length: 14 residues.

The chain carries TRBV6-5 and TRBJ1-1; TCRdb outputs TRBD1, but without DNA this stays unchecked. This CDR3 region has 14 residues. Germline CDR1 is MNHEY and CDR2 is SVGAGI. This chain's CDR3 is CASSYDRGRNEAFF.

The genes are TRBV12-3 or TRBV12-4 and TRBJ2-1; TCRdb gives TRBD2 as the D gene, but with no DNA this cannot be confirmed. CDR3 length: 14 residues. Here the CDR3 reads CASTDVAGGPEQFF.

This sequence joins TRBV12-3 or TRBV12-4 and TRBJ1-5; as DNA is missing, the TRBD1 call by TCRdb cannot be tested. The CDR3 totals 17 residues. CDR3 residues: CASSIQTGGLSNQPQHF.

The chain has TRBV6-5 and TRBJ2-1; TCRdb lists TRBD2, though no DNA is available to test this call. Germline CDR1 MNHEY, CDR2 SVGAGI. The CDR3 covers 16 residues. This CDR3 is CASSYLLAGGYNEQFF.

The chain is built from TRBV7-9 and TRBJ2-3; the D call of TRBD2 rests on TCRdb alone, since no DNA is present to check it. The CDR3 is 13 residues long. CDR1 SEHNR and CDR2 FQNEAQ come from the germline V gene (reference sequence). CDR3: CASYEREPDTQYF.

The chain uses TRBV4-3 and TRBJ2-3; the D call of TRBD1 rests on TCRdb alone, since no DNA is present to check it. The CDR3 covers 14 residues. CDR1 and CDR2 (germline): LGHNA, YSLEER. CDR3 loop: CASSQGANTDTQYF.

This chain's CDR3 is CSVADRGLFVDTQYF. The rearrangement uses TRBV29-1 and TRBJ2-3; TCRdb reports TRBD1, a call that lacks DNA to check it against. The germline gives CDR1 SQVTM, CDR2 ANQGSEA. The CDR3 covers 15 residues.

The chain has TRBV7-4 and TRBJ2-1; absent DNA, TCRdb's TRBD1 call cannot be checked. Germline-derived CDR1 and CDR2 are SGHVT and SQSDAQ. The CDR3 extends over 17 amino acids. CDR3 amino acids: CASSFNNRRLPYNEQFF.

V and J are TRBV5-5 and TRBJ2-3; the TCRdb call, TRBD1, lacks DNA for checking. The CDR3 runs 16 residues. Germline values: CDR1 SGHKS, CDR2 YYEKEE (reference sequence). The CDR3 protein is CASSLRTGDHTDTQYF.

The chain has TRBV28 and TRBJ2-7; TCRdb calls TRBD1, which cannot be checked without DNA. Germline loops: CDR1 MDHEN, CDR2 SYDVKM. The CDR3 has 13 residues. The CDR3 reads CASSLRGPYEQYF.

CDR3 in amino acids: CASSWAARGGNTEAFF. The rearrangement uses TRBV5-1 and TRBJ1-1; TCRdb names TRBD1, which stays unverified in the absence of DNA. The CDR3 length is 16 residues. Germline CDR1 is SGHRS and CDR2 is YFSETQ.

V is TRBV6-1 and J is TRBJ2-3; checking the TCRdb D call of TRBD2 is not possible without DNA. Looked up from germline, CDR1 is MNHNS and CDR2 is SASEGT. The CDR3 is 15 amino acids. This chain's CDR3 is CASSSEGRLTDTQYF.

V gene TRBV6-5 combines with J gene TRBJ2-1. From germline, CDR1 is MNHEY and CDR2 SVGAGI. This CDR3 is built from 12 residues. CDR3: CASSHDFDEQFF.

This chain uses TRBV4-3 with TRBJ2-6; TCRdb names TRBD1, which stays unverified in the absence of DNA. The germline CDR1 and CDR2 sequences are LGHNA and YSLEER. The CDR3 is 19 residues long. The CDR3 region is CASSQEGTGGVYGANVLTF.

CDR3 in amino acids: CSVDQGREQYF. The chain combines TRBV29-1 with TRBJ2-7; TCRdb outputs TRBD1, but without DNA this stays unchecked. The germline V gene encodes CDR1 SQVTM and CDR2 ANQGSEA. This CDR3 region has 11 residues.

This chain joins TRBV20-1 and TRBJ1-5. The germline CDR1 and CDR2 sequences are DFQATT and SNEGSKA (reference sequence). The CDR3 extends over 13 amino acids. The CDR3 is CSARGYSNQPQHF.

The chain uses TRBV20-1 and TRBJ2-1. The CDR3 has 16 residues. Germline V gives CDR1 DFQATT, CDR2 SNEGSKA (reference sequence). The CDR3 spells CSARDRGSGLFNEQFF.

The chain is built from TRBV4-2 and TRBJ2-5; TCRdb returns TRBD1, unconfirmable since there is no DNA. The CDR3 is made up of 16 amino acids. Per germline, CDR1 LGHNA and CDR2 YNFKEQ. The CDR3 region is CASSQEDGLGGETQYF.

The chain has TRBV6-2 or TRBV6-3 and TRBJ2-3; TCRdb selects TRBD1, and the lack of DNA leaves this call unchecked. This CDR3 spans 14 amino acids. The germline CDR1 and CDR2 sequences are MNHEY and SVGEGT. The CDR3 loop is CASSYGQNTDTQYF.

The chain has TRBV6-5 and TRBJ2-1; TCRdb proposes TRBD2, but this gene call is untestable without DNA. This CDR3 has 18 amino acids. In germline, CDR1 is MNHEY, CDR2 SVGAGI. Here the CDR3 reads CATNRDRLLAGGPGEQFF.

CDR3 region: CASTLRQGVNTQYF. The chain carries TRBV12-3 or TRBV12-4 and TRBJ2-3; TCRdb's D call, TRBD1, is unchecked because there is no DNA. This CDR3 is 14 amino acids long.

CDR3 in amino acids: CASTDPDRDSYEQYF. The chain combines TRBV6-1 with TRBJ2-7; TCRdb's assignment of TRBD1 cannot be checked, as there is no DNA. The length of the CDR3 is 15 residues. Germline V gene data show CDR1 as MNHNS and CDR2 as SASEGT.